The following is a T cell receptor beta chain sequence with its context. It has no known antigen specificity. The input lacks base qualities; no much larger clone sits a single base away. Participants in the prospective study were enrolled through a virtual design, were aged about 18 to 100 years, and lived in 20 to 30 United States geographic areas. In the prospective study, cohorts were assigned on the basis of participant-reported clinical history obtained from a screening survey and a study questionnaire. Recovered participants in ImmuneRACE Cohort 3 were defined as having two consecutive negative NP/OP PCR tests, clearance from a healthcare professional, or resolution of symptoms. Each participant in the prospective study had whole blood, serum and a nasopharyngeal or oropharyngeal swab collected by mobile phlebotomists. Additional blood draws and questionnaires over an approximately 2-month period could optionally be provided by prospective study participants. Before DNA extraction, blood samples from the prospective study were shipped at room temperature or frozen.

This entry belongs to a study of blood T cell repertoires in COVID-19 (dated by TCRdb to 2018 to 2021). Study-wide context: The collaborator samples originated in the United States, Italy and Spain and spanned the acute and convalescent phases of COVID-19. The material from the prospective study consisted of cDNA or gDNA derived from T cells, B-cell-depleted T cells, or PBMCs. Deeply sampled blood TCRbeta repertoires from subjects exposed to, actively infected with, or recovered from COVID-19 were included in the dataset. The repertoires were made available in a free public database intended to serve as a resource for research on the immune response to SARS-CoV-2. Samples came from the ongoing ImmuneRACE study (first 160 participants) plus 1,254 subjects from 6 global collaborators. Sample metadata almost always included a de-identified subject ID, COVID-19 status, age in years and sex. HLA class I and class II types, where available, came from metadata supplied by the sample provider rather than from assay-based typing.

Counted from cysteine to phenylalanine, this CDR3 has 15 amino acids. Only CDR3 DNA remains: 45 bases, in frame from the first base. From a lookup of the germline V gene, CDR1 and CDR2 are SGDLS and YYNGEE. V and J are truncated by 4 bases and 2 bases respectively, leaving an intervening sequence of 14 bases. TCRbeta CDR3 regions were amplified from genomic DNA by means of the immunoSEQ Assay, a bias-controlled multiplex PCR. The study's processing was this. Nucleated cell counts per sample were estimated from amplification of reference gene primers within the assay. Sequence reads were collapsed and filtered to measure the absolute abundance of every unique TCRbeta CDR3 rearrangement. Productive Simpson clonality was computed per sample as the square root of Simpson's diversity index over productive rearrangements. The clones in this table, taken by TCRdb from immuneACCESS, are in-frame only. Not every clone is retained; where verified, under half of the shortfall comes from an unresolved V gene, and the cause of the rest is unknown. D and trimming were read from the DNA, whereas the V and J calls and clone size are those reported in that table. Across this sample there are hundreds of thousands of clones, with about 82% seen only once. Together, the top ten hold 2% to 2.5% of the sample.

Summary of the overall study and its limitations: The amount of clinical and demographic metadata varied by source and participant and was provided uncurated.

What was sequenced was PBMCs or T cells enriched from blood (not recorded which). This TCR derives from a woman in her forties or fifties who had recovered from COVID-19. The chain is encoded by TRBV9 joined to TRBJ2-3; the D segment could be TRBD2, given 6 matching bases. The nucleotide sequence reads TGTGCCAGCAGCCTGGGGTTAGCGGACACAGATACGCAGTATTTT. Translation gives CASSLGLADTDTQYF.